This T cell receptor (beta chain) was recorded in a study of T cells in Graves' hyperthyroidism and ophthalmopathy. Using more than 7.5 ml of fresh peripheral blood, PBMCs were prepared. What was amplified from RNA transcripts were TCR beta CDR3 regions. With the HTBI primer set, the TCR CDR3 went through a first round of RT-PCR. Each CDR3 protein gets one entry after TCRdb re-called the multiplex PCR reads with MiXCR. Of more than 300,000 distinct CDR3 sequences in the sample, roughly 14% were seen once. In this sample, this clonotype turned up many times. The TCR sequence derives from a woman aged 60-75 years with Graves' hyperthyroidism. Sequenced: blood.

The CDR3 region is CASSRRGAHEQYF. Written as DNA, the CDR3 is TGTGCCAGCAGCCGGCGGGGGGCCCACGAGCAGTACTTC. V is TRBV7-3 and J is TRBJ2-7; 8 bases match TRBD2. The CDR3 runs 13 residues. CDR1 SGHTA and CDR2 FQGTGA come from the germline V gene. V lost 5 bases, J lost 5 bases, and 5 bases stayed unmatched.